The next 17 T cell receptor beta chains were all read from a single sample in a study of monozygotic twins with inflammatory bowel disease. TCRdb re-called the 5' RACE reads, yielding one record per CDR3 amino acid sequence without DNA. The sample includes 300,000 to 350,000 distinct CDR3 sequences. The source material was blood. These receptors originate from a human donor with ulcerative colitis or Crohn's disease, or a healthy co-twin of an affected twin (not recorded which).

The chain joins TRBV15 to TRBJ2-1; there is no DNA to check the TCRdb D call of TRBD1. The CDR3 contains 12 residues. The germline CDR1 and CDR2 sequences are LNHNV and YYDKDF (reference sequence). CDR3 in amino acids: CATNRGGDEQFF.

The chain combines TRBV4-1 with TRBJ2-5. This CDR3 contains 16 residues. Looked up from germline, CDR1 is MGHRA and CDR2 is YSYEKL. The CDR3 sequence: CASSHSEESYQETQYF.

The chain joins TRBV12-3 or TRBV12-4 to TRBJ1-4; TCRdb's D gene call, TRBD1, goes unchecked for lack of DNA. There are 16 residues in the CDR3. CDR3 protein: CASSFLQGRISEKLFF.

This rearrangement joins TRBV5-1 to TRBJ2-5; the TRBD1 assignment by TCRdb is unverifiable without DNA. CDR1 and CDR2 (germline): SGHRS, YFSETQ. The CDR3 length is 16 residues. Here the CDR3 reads CASSLGWTEKQETQYF.

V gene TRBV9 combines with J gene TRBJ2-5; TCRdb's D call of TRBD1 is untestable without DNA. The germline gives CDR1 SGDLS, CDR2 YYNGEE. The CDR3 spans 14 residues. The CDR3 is CASSVSPREETQYF.

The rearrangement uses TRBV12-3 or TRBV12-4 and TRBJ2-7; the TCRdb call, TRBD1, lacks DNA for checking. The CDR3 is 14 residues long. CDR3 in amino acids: CASRSFEGAYEQYF.

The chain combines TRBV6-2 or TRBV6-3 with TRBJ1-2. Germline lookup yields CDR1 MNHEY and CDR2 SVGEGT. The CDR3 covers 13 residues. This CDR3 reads CASRRTYNYGYTF.

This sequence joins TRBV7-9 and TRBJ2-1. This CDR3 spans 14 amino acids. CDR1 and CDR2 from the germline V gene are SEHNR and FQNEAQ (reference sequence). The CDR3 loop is CASSLGRLGNEQFF.

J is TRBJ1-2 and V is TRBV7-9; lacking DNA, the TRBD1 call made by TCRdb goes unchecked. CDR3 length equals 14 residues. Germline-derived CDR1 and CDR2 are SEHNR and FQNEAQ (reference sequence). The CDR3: CASSFGTATYGYTF. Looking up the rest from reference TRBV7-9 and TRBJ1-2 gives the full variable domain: DTGVSQNPRHKITKRGQNVTFRCDPISEHNRLYWYRQTLGQGPEFLTYFQNEAQLEKSRLLSDRFSAERPKGSFSTLEIQRTEQGDSAMYLCASSFGTATYGYTFGSGTRLTVV.

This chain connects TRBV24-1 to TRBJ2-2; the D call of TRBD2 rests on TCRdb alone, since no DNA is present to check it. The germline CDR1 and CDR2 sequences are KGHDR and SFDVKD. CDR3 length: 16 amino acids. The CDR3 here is CATSETSGGNTGELFF.

The CDR3 sequence is CASSLRQGPNEKLFF. The chain has TRBV9 and TRBJ1-4; TCRdb picks TRBD1, but there is no DNA to check that call. There are 15 residues in the CDR3. Germline V lookup: CDR1 SGDLS, CDR2 YYNGEE. The full variable domain, completed using reference TRBV9 and TRBJ1-4, is DSGVTQTPKHLITATGQRVTLRCSPRSGDLSVYWYQQSLDQGLQFLIQYYNGEERAKGNILERFSAQQFPDLHSELNLSSLELGDSALYFCASSLRQGPNEKLFFGSGTQLSVL.

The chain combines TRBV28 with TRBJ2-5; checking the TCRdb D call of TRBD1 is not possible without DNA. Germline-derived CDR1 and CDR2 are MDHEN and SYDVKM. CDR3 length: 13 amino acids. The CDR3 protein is CASITPGDASQYF.

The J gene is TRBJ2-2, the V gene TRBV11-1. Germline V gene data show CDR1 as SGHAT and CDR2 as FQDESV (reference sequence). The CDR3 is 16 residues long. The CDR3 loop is CASSQKARVVTGELFF. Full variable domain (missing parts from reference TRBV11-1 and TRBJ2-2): EAEVAQSPRYKITEKSQAVAFWCDPISGHATLYWYRQILGQGPELLVQFQDESVVDDSQLPKDRFSAERLKGVDSTLKIQPAELGDSAMYLCASSQKARVVTGELFFGEGSRLTVL.

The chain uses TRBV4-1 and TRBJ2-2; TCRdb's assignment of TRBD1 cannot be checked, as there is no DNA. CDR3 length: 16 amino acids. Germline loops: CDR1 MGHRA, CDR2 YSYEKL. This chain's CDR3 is CASSQEAHRRAGELFF.

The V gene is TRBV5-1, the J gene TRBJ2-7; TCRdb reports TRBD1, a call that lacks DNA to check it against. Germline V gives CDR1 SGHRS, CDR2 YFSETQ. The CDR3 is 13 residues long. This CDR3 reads CASIGPGLGEQYF.

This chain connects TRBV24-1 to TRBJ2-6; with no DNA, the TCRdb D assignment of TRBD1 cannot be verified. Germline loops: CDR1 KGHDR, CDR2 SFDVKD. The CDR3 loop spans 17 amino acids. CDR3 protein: CATSDLSPSPGANVLTF.

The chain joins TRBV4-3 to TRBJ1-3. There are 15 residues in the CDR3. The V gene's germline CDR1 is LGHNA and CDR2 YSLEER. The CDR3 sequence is CASSQQQGSGNTIYF.